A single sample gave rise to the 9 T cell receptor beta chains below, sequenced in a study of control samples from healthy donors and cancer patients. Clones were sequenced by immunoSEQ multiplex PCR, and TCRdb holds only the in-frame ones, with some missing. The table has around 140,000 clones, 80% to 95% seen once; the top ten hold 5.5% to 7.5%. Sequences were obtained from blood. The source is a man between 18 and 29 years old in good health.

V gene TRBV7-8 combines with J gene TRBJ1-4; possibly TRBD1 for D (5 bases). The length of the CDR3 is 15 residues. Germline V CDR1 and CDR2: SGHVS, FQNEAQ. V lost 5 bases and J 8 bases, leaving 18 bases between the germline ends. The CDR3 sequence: CASSLITRGREKLFF. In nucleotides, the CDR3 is TGTGCCAGCAGCCTAATCACTCGGGGGAGAGAAAAACTGTTTTTT.

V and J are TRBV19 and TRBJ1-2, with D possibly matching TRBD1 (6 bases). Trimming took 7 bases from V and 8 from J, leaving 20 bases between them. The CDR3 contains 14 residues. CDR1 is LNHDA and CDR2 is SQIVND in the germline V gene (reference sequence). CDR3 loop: CASTASGGAAGYTF. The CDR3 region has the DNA TGTGCCAGTACCGCCTCTGGGGGGGCGGCCGGCTACACCTTC.

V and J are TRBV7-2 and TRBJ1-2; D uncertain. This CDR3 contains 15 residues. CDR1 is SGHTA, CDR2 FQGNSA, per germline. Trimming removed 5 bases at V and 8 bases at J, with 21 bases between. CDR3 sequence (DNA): TGTGCCAGCAGCCCCCGGACGAACGTTGTGTTGGGCTACACCTTC. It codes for CASSPRTNVVLGYTF.

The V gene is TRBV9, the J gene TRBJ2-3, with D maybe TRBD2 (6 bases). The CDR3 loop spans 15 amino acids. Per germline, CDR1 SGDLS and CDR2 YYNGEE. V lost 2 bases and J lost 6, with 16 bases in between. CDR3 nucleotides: TGTGCCAGCAGCGTGGGACTCCAAGTCACGGATACGCAGTATTTT. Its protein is CASSVGLQVTDTQYF.

The DNA of the CDR3 is TGTGCCAGCAGTTACTTGGGACAGATTAACACTGAAGCTTTCTTT. This encodes CASSYLGQINTEAFF. The chain carries TRBV6-5 and TRBJ1-1, with 7 bases matching TRBD1. The CDR3 consists of 15 residues. The germline CDR1 and CDR2 sequences are MNHEY and SVGAGI. The V gene end was trimmed by 1 base and the J gene end by 2 bases; junction bases not matched to a gene: 4.

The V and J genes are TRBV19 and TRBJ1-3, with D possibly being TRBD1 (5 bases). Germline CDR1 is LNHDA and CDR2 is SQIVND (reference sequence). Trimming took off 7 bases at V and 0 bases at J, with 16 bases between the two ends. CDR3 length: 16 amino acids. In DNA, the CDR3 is TGTGCCAGTAAAGACAGACCGTTAAGCTCTGGAAACACCATATATTTT. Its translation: CASKDRPLSSGNTIYF.

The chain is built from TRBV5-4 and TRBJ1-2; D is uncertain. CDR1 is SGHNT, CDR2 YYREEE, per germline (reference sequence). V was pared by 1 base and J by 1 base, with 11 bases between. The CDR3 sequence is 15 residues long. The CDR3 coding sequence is TGTGCCAGCAGCTTGTACCTGAAAGTTAACTATGGCTACACCTTC. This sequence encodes CASSLYLKVNYGYTF.

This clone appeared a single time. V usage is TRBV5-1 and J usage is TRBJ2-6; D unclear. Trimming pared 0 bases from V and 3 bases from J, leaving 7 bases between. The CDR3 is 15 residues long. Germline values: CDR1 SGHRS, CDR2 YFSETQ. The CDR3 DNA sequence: TGCGCCAGCAGCTTGGTCCCTCGTGGGGCCAACGTCCTGACTTTC. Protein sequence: CASSLVPRGANVLTF.

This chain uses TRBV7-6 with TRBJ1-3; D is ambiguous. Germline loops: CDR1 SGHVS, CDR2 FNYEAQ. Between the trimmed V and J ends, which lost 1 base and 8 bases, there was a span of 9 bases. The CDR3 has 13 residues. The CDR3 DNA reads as TGTGCCAGCAGCTTAGGTCGCGGCGACACCATATATTTT. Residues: CASSLGRGDTIYF.